This T cell receptor (beta chain) comes out of a study of blood T cell repertoires in COVID-19 (TCRdb year 2020). About the study as a whole: Samples covering the acute and convalescent phases of COVID-19 were provided by collaborators in the United States, Italy and Spain. The material from the prospective study consisted of cDNA or gDNA derived from T cells, B-cell-depleted T cells, or PBMCs. Deeply sampled blood TCRbeta repertoires from subjects exposed to, actively infected with, or recovered from COVID-19 were included in the dataset. The repertoires were released in a freely available public database intended as a resource for research on the immune response to SARS-CoV-2. The samples were drawn from two sources: the first 160 participants of the ongoing ImmuneRACE study, and approximately 1,300 subjects contributed by 6 global collaborators. Sample metadata almost always included a de-identified subject ID, COVID-19 status, age in years and sex. Where HLA class I and class II types were available, the types were taken from metadata supplied by the sample provider, not from assay-based typing.

The immunoSEQ Assay, a bias-controlled multiplex PCR, was used to amplify TCRbeta CDR3 regions from genomic DNA. Per the authors' processing: The number of nucleated cells in each sample was estimated by amplification of reference gene primers within the assay. To quantify the absolute abundance of each unique TCRbeta CDR3 rearrangement, sequence reads were collapsed and filtered. For each sample, productive Simpson clonality was calculated by taking the square root of Simpson's diversity index across productive rearrangements. TCRdb mirrors the immuneACCESS table, restricted to in-frame sequences. Some clones are absent from its copies; in checked studies, under half trace to an unresolved V gene, and the reason for the others is unknown. V, J and clone size derive from that table, while D and trimming were established from the DNA sequence. The sample table holds around 82,000 clones, of which around 85% were seen once. The ten largest clones represent roughly 9.3% of the sample.

One collaborating source in Seattle enrolled patients while the patients were actively infected and followed the patients over time throughout the course of disease. Whole blood was collected in K2EDTA tubes by collaborating institutions according to the institutions' own protocols. For TCRbeta analysis, collaborators shipped samples as frozen whole blood, isolated PBMCs, or DNA extracted from either of those sample types. CDR1 and CDR2 are read off the germline V gene as SGHVS and FQNEAQ. V sheds 5 bases and J sheds 2 bases, leaving 12 bases between their ends. Reading from cysteine to phenylalanine, the CDR3 counts 15 amino acids. Kept here is only the CDR3 DNA, which spans 45 bases and is read in frame from base 1. Overall study outcomes, separate from this receptor: The amount of clinical and demographic metadata varied by source and participant and was provided uncurated.

Concerning this clone itself: Its antigen is still unknown. No quality values exist for individual bases; no much larger clone is one base distant.

The receptor was isolated from a man aged 50 or older with COVID-19, enrolled during active disease. Here the chain combines TRBV7-8 and TRBJ1-4; the D gene is possibly TRBD1, with 6 bases matching. The source material was peripheral blood. The nucleotides read TGTGCCAGCAGCCTACGGACAGCGACTAATGAAAAACTGTTTTTT. It codes for CASSLRTATNEKLFF.